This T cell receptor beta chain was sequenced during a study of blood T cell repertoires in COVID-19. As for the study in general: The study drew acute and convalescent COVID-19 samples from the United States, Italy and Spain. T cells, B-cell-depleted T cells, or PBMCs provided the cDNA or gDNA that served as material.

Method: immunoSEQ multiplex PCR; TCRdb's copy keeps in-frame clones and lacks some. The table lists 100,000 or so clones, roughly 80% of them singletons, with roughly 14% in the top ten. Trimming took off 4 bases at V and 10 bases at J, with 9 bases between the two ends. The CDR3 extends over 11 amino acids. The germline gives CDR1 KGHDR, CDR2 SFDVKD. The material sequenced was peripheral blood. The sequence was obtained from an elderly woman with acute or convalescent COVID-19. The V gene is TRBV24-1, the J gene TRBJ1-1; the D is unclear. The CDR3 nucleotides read TGTGCCACCAGTGAGGGGAGGAGAGCTTTCTTT. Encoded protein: CATSEGRRAFF.